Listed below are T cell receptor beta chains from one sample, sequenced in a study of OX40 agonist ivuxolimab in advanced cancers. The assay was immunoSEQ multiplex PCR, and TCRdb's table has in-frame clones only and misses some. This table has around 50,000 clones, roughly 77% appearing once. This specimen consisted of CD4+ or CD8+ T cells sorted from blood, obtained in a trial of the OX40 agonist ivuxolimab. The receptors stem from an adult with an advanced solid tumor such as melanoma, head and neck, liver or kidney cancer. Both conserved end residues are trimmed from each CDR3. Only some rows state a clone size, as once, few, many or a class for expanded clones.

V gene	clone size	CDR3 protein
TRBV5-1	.	ASSGIAGGTDTQY
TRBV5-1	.	ASSFGQAAGGNTIY
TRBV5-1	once	ASSLGGPGVASGNTIY
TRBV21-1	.	ASSKDHSYEQY
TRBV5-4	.	ASSLSASGTSSYNEQF
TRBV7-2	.	ASSGRTGGAYEKLF
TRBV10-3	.	AISDSGQGSYEQY
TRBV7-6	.	ASSRDLAWG
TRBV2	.	ASTRGTISYNEQF
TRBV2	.	ASNPIPGQSSYNSPLH
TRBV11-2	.	ASSSRDRGTTNYGYT
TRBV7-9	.	ASSLSGGAFTQY
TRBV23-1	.	ANSTAEAF
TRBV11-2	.	ASSPDPGQTEAF
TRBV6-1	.	ASSESGTGLNEQF
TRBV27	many	ASSFGGGGVLIYSNQPQH
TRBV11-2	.	ASSLNSWGGNGYT
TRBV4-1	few	ASSQGGSGGTLAKNIQY
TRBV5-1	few	ASSLGGTPQETQY
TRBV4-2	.	ASSQRGGGPRETQY
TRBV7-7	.	ASSLNSNTGELF
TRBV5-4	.	TSSWNRGRTEAF
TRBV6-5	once	ASSYGSQGPEAF
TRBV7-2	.	ASSLVLAFIGSPLH
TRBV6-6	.	ASRDNLLYEQY
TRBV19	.	ASRTGEETQY
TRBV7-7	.	ASSPSGGKNEQF
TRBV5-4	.	ASSLEGLDQETQY
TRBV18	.	ASSPGQGADTQY
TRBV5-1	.	ASSLRRDNSPLH
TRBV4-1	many	ASSQARSEKLF
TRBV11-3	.	ASSLGENNEQF
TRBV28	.	ASTPGRGVRTEAF
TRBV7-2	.	ASSPQAGGETQY
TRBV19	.	ASSMSQGGGGEAF
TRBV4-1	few	ASSQEALGGGSQPQH
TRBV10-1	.	ASSESRAGGGEQY
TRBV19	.	ASSITGLAKNEQF
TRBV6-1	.	ASSEERRDGPYNEQF
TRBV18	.	ASSLSGTESEQY
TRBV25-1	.	ASSELRGLSYEQY
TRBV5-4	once	ASSLDGVYEQY
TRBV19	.	ASSIISSSNQPQH
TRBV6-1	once	ASSDLYEQF
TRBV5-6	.	ASSWAGGANYGYT
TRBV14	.	ASSFRGLANSPLH
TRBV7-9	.	ASTAPELDTQY
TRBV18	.	ASSLQGANYGYT
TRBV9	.	ASSALGGAYTDTQY
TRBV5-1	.	ASSLASSYGYT